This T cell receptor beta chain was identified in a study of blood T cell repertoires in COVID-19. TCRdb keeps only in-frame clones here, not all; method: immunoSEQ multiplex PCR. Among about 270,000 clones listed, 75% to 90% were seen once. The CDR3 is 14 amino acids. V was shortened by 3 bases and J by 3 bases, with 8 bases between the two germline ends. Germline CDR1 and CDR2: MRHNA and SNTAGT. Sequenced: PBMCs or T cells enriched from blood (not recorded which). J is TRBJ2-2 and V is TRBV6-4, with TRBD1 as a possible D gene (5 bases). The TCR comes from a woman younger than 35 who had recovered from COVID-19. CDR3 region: CASSDDSDTGELFF. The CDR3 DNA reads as TGTGCCAGCAGTGATGACAGCGACACCGGGGAGCTGTTTTTT.